The text below deals with one TCR beta chain. Its antigen is still unknown. These data originate in a study of cytomegalovirus exposure and HLA in healthy donors. This CDR3 region has 13 residues. The trim removed 4 bases at V and 8 bases at J, leaving 7 bases unmatched. Germline V gives CDR1 LNHNV, CDR2 YYDKDF (reference sequence). TCRdb keeps only in-frame clones here, not all; method: immunoSEQ multiplex PCR. The top ten hold over 1% of the sample, which has about 330,000 clones, 75% to 90% seen once. Notes on the study in general: The study put 160 or so TCR beta chains on its list as cytomegalovirus-associated.

Donors were drawn from the approximately 110-subject validation cohort, separate from the roughly 670-subject first cohort. Sequencing used PBMCs. This chain links TRBV15 with TRBJ1-1, with 7 nucleotides matching TRBD1. This TCR was recovered from a woman aged 25 to 39 in good health and CMV-seropositive. The CDR3 spells CATSNRQGSEAFF. In nucleotides, the CDR3 is TGTGCCACCAGCAACCGACAGGGCAGCGAAGCTTTCTTT.